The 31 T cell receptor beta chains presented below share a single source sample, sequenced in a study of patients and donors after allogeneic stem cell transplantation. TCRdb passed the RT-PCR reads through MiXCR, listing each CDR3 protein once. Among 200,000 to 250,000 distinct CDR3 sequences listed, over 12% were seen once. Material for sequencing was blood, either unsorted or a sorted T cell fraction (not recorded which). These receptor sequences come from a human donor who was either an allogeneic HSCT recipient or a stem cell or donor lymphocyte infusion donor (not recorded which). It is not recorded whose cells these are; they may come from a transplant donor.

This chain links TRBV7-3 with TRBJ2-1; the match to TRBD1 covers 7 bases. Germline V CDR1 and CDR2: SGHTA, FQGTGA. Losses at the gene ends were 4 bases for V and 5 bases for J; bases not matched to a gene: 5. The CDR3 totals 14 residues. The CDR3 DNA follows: TGTGCCAGCAGCTCCAACAGGGGTGACAATGAGCAGTTCTTC. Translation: CASSSNRGDNEQFF.

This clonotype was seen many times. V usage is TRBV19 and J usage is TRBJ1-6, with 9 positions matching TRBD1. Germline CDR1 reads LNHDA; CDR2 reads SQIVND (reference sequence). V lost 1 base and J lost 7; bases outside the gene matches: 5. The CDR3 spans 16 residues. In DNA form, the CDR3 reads TGTGCCAGTAGTATAGTCTTGGACAGGGGAAATTCACCCCTCCACTTT. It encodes CASSIVLDRGNSPLHF.

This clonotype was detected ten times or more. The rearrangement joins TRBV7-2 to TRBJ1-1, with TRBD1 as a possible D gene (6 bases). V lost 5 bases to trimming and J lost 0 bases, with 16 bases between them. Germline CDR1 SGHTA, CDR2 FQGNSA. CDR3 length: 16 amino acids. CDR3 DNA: TGTGCCAGCAGCCCAGATGCGGGGGGGCTGAACACTGAAGCTTTCTTT. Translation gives CASSPDAGGLNTEAFF. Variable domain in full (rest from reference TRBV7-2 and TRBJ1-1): GAGVSQSPSNKVTEKGKDVELRCDPISGHTALYWYRQSLGQGLEFLIYFQGNSAPDKSGLPSDRFSAERTGGSVSTLTIQRTQQEDSAVYLCASSPDAGGLNTEAFFGQGTRLTVV.

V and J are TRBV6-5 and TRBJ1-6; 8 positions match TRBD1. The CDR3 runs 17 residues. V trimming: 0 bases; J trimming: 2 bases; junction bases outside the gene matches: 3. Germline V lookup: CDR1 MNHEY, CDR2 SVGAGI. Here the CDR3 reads CASSYSRDRPYNSPLHF. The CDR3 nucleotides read TGTGCCAGCAGTTACTCGCGGGACAGGCCCTATAATTCACCCCTCCACTTT.

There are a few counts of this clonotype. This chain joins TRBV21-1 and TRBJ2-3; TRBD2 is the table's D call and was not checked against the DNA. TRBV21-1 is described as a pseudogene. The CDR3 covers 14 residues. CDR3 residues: CASTRTSGTDTQYF. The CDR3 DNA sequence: TGTGCCAGCACCCGGACTAGCGGGACAGATACGCAGTATTTT.

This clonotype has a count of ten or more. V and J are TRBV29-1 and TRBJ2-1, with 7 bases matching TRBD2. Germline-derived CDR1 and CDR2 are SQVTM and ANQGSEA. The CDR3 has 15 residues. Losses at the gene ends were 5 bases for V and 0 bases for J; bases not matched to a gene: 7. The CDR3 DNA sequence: TGCAGCGTTTCCCCCGGCGGGAGCTCCTACAATGAGCAGTTCTTC. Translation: CSVSPGGSSYNEQFF.

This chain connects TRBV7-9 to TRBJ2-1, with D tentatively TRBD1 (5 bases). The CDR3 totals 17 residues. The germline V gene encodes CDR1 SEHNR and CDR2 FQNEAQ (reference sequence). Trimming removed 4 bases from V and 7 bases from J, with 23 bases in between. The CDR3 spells CASSSPWGSEKGNEQFF. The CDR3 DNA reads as TGTGCCAGCAGCTCCCCCTGGGGATCGGAGAAGGGGAATGAGCAGTTCTTC.

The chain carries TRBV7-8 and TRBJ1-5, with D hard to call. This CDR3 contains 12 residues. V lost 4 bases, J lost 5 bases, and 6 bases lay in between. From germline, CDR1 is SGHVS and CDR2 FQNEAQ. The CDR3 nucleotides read TGTGCCAGCAGCTCCCCCTATCAGCCCCAGCATTTT. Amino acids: CASSSPYQPQHF.

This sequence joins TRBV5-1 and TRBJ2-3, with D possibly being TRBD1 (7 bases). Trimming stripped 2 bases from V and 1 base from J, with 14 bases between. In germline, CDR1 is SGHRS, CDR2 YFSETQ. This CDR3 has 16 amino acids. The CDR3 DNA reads TGCGCCAGCAGCTTCCGGAGGGGGCGCGGCACAGATACGCAGTATTTT. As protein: CASSFRRGRGTDTQYF.

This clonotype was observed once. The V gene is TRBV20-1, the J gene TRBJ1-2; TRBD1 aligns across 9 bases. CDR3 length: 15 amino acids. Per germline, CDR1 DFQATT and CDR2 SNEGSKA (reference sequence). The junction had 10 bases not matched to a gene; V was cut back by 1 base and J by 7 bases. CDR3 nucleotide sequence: TGCAGTGCTAGAGCCCACGGGACAGGGCGAGGTGGCTACACCTTC. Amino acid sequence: CSARAHGTGRGGYTF.

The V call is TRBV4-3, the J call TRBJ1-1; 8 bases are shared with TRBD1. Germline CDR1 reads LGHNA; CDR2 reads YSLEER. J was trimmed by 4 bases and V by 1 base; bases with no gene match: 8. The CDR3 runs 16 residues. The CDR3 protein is CASSQGPNRGGTEAFF. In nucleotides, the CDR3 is TGCGCCAGCAGCCAAGGGCCCAACAGGGGGGGCACTGAAGCTTTCTTT.

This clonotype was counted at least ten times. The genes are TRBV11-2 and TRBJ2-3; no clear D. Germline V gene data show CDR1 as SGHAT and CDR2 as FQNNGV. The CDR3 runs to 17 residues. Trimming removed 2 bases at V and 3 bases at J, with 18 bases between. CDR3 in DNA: TGTGCCAGCAGCTTATCGACACCGGGCTCTGGGACAGATACGCAGTATTTT. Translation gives CASSLSTPGSGTDTQYF. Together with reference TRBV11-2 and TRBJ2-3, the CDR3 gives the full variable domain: EAGVAQSPRYKIIEKRQSVAFWCNPISGHATLYWYQQILGQGPKLLIQFQNNGVVDDSQLPKDRFSAERLKGVDSTLKIQPAKLEDSAVYLCASSLSTPGSGTDTQYFGPGTRLTVL.

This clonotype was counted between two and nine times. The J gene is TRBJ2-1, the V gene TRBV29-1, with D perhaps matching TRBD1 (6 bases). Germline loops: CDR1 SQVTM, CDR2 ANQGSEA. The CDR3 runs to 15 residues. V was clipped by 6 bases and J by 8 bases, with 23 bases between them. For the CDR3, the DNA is TGCAGCGTAGCCCTCCCCGGGACCAGGGGTCATGAGCAGTTCTTC. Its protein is CSVALPGTRGHEQFF.

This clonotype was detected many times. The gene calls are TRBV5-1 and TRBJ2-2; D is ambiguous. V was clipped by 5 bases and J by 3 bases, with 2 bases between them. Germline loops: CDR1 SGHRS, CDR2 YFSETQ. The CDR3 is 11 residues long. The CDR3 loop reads CASRDTGELFF. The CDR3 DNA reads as TGCGCCAGCAGGGACACCGGGGAGCTGTTTTTT.

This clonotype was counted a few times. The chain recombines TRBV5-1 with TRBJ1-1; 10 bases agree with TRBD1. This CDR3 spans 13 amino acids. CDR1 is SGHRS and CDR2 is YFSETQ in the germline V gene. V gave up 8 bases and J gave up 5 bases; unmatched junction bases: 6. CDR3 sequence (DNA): TGCGCCAGTCGGGACAGGGGAAGGACTGAAGCTTTCTTT. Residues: CASRDRGRTEAFF.

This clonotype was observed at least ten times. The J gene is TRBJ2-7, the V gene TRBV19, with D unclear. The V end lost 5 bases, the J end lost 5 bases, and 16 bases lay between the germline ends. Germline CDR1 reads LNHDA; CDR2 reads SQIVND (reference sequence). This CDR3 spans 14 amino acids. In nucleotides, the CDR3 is TGTGCCAGTAGTCTTCGAGTAGCTTACCACGAGCAGTACTTC. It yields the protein CASSLRVAYHEQYF.

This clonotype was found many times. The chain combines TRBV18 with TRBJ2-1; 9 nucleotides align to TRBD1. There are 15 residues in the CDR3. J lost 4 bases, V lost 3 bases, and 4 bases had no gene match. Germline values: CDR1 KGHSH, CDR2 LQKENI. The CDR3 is CASSPGQGGYNEQFF. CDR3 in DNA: TGTGCCAGCTCACCGGGACAGGGTGGATACAATGAGCAGTTCTTC.

The CDR3 is CASSLAPQGGGGGSPLHF. CDR3 DNA sequence: TGTGCCAGCAGCTTAGCTCCCCAGGGGGGGGGAGGAGGGTCACCCCTCCACTTT. This chain links TRBV7-2 with TRBJ1-6, with 7 bases that match TRBD1. The CDR3 is made up of 18 amino acids. The junction had 15 bases not matched to a gene; V was cut back by 0 bases and J by 10 bases. Germline V gene data show CDR1 as SGHTA and CDR2 as FQGNSA.

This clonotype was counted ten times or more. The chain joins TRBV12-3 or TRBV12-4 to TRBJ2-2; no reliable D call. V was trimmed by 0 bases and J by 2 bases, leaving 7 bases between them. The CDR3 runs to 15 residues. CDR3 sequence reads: CASSLAATNTGELFF. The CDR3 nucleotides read TGTGCCAGCAGTTTAGCGGCGACAAACACCGGGGAGCTGTTTTTT.

The CDR3 nucleotides read TGTGCCAGCAGTGAAATGCAGACCCAGTACTTC. Translation: CASSEMQTQYF. The chain has TRBV2 and TRBJ2-5; D is ambiguous. V lost 2 bases, J lost 6 bases, and 4 bases lay in between. From germline, CDR1 is SNHLY and CDR2 FYNNEI. The CDR3 covers 11 residues.

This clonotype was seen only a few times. This chain's CDR3 is CASSQGPTTARETQYF. CDR3 in DNA: TGCGCCAGCAGCCAAGGCCCGACCACGGCCCGGGAGACCCAGTACTTC. This rearrangement joins TRBV4-1 to TRBJ2-5; D is unclear. The CDR3 consists of 16 residues. The V end lost 1 base, the J end lost 5 bases, and 17 bases lay between the germline ends. From germline, CDR1 is MGHRA and CDR2 YSYEKL.

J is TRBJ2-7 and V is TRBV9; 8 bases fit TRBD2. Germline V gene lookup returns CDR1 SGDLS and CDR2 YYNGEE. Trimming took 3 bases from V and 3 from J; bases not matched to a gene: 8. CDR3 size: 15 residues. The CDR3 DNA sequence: TGTGCCAGCAGCGCCAGCGGGGGAATTAACTACGAGCAGTACTTC. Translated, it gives CASSASGGINYEQYF.

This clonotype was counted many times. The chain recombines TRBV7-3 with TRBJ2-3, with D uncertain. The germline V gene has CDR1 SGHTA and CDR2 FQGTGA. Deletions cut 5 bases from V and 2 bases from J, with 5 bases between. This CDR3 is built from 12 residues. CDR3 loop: CASSETTDTQYF. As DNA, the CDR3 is TGTGCCAGCAGCGAAACCACAGATACGCAGTATTTT. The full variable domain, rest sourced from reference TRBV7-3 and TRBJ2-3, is GAGVSQTPSNKVTEKGKYVELRCDPISGHTALYWYRQSLGQGPEFLIYFQGTGAADDSGLPNDRFFAVRPEGSVSTLKIQRTERGDSAVYLCASSETTDTQYFGPGTRLTVL.

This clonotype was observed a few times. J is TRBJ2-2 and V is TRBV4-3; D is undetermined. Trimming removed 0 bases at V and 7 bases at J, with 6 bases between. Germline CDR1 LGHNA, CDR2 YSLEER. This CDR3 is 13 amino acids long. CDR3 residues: CASSQDFSGELFF. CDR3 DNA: TGCGCCAGCAGCCAAGACTTCAGCGGGGAGCTGTTTTTT.

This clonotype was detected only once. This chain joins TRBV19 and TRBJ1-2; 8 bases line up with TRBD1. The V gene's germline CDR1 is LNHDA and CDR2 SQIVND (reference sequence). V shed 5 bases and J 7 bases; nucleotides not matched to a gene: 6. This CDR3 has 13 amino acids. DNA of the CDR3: TGTGCCAGTAGTGTTCCAGGGGGCTTTGGCTACACCTTC. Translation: CASSVPGGFGYTF.

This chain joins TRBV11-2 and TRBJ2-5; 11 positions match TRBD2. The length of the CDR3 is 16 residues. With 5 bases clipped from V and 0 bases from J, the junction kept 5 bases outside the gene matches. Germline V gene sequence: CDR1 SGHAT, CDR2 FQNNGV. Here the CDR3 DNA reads TGTGCCAGCAGCGAACTAGCGGGGGCCAACCAAGAGACCCAGTACTTC. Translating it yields CASSELAGANQETQYF.

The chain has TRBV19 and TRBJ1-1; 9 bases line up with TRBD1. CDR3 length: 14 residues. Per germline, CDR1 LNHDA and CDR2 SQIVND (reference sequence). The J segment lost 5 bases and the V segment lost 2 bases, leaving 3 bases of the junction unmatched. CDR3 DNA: TGTGCCAGTAGTATAACAGGGGGCAAAACTGAAGCTTTCTTT. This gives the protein CASSITGGKTEAFF.

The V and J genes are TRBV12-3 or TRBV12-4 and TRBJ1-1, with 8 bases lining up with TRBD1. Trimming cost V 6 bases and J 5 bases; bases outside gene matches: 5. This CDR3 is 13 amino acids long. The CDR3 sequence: CASRHRGWTEAFF. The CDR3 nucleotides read TGTGCCAGCAGACACAGGGGGTGGACTGAAGCTTTCTTT.

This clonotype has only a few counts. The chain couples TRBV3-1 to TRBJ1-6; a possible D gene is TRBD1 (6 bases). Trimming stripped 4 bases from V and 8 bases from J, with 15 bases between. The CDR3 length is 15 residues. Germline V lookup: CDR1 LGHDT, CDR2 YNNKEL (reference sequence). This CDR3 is CASSRRGAPYSPLHF. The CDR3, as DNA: TGTGCCAGCAGCCGGCGGGGGGCCCCCTATTCACCCCTCCACTTT.

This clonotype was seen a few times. For the CDR3, the DNA is TGCGCCAGCAGCTTGGGCGGGGACCCAACTAATTCACCCCTCCACTTT. Its translation is CASSLGGDPTNSPLHF. The rearrangement uses TRBV5-1 and TRBJ1-6, with D tentatively TRBD1 (5 bases). Trimming pared 0 bases from V and 6 bases from J, leaving 13 bases between. The CDR3 sequence is 16 residues long. Germline CDR1 SGHRS, CDR2 YFSETQ.

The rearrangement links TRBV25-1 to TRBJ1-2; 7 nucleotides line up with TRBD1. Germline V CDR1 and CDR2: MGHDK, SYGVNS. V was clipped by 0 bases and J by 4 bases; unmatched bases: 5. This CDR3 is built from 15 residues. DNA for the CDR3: TGTGCCAGCAGTGAATATAAGGGACAGTCCTATGGCTACACCTTC. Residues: CASSEYKGQSYGYTF.